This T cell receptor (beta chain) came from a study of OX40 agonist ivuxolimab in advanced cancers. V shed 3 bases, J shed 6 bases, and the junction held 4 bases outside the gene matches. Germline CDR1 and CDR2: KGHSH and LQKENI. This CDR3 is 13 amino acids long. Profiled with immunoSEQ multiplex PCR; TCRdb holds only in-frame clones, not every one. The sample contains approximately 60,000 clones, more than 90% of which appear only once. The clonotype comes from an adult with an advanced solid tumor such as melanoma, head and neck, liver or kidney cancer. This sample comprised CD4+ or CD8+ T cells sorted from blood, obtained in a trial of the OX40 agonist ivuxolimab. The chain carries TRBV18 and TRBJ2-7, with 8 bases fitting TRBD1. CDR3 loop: CASSPLTGGEQYF. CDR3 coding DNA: TGTGCCAGCTCACCCTTAACAGGGGGCGAGCAGTACTTC. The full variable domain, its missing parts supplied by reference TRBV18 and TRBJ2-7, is NAGVMQNPRHLVRRRGQEARLRCSPMKGHSHVYWYRQLPEEGLKFMVYLQKENIIDESGMPKERFSAEFPKEGPSILRIQQVVRGDSAAYFCASSPLTGGEQYFGPGTRLTVT.